The clone carrying this T cell receptor (beta chain) was recorded a few times. Antigen unknown. This entry comes from a study of identical twins. The CDR3 is 15 amino acids. V was clipped by 5 bases and J by 5 bases; unmatched bases: 10. Per germline, CDR1 SEHNR and CDR2 FQNEAQ (reference sequence). Study-wide findings and caveats: Memory repertoires lacked the insertion deficit that abundant cord blood beta clonotypes showed. Low generation probability was overrepresented in out-of-frame alpha sequences shared by twins.

TCRdb re-called the 5' RACE reads with MiXCR, one entry per CDR3 protein. The table records under 300,000 distinct CDR3 sequences, 6.5% of them present only once. Another study also made use of these data, one on T cells expressing NK-cell markers.

The V and J genes are TRBV7-9 and TRBJ1-2, with 8 bases that match TRBD1. The source is a woman under 30 in good health. Sample: CD8+ T cells sorted from blood. Written as DNA, the CDR3 is TGTGCCAGCAGCCCTGGACAGGGATTAGGGTATGGCTACACCTTC. It encodes CASSPGQGLGYGYTF.